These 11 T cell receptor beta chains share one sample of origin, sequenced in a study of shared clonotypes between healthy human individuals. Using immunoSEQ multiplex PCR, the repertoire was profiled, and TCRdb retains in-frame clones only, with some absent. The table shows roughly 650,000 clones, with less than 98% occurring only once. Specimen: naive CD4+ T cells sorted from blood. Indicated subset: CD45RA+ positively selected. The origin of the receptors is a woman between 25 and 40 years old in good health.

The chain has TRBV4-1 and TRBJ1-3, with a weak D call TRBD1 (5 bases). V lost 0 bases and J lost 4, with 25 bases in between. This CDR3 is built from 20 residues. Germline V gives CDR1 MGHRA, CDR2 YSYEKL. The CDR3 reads CASSQEDPTFRRAGGNTIYF. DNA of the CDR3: TGCGCCAGCAGCCAAGAAGACCCAACCTTCCGCAGGGCTGGGGGAAACACCATATATTTT.

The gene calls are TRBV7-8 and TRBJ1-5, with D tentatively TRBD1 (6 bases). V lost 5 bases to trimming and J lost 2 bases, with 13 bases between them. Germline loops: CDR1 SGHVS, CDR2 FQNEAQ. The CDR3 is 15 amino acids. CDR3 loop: CASSQQGERNQPQHF. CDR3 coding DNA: TGTGCCAGCAGCCAACAGGGTGAGCGCAATCAGCCCCAGCATTTT.

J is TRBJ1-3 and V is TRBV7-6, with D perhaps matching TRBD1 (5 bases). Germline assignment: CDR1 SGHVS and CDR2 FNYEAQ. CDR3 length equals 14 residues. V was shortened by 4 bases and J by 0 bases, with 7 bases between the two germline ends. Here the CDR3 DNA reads TGTGCCAGCAGCTCACAGGTCTCTGGAAACACCATATATTTT. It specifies CASSSQVSGNTIYF.

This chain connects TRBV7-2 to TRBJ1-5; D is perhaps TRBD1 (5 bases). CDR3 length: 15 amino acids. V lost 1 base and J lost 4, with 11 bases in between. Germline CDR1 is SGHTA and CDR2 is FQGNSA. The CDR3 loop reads CASSLDRGRNQPQHF. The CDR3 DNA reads TGTGCCAGCAGCTTAGATAGGGGACGGAATCAGCCCCAGCATTTT.

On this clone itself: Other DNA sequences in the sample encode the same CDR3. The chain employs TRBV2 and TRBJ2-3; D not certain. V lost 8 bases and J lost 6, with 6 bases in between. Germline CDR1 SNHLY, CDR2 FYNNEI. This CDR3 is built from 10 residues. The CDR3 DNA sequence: TGTGCCAGCCGGCGGGATACGCAGTATTTT. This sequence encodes CASRRDTQYF.

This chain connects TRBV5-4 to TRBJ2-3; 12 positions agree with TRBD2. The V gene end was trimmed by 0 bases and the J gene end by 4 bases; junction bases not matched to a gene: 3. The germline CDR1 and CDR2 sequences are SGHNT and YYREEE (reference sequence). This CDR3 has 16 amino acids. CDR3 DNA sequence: TGTGCCAGCAGCTTGGGACTAGCGGGAGTGCCAGATACGCAGTATTTT. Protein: CASSLGLAGVPDTQYF.

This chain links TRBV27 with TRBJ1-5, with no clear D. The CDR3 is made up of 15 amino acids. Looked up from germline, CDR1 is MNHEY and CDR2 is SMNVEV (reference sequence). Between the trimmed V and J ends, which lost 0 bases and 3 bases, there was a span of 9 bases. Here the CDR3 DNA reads TGTGCCAGCAGTTTATCCCGACAACTCAATCAGCCCCAGCATTTT. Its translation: CASSLSRQLNQPQHF.

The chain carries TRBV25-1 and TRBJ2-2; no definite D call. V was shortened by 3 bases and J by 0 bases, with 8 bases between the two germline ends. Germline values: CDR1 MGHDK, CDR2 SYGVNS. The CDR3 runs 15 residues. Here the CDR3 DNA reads TGTGCCAGCAGTGATGGTGGGGCGAACACCGGGGAGCTGTTTTTT. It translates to CASSDGGANTGELFF.

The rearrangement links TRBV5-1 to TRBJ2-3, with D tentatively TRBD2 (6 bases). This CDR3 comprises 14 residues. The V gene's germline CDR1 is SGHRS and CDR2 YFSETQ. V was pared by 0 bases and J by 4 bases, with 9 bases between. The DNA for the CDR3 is TGCGCCAGCAGCTTGGATGGGAGGTCAGATACGCAGTATTTT. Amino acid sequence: CASSLDGRSDTQYF. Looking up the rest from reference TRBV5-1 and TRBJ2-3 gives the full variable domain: KAGVTQTPRYLIKTRGQQVTLSCSPISGHRSVSWYQQTPGQGLQFLFEYFSETQRNKGNFPGRFSGRQFSNSRSEMNVSTLELGDSALYLCASSLDGRSDTQYFGPGTRLTVL.

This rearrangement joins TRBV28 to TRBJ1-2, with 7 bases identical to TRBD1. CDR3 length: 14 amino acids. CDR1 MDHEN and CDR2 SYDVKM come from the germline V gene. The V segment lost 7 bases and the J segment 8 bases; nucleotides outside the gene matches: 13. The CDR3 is CASIQTGHWGGYTF. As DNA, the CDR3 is TGTGCCAGCATCCAGACAGGGCACTGGGGGGGCTACACCTTC.

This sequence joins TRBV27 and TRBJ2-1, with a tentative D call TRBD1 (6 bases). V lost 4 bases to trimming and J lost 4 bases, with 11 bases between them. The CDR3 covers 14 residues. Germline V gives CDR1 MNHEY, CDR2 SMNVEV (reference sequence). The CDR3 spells CASSWGQTYNEQFF. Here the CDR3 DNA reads TGTGCCAGCAGTTGGGGACAAACTTACAATGAGCAGTTCTTC.